This record looks at one TCR beta chain sequence and its context. Many counts were recorded for this clonotype. Its target antigen remains unknown. Per-base qualities were not stored, and no clone one base away is much larger. The data derive from a study of regulatory T cells in long-lasting Graves disease (dated by TCRdb to 2020 to 2022). For the wider study: Patients with newly diagnosed Graves' disease had been on antithyroid drugs for under 3 months. The study was conducted in China and was registered as a clinical trial. A total of around 35 samples underwent TCR sequencing: some 13 from persistent and roughly 20 from newly diagnosed Graves' disease patients. This study used TCR sequencing and RNA sequencing of peripheral blood to compare persistent Graves' disease patients against newly diagnosed Graves' disease patients. What the study reported, not specific to this receptor: Lower TCR Shannon entropy and fewer highly expanded clones were observed in persistent Graves' disease patients than in newly diagnosed patients, which suggested clonal expansion. The study examined only peripheral blood because the primary lesion, thyroid tissue, could not be accessed. As a limitation, the authors acknowledged that the small sample size may reduce accuracy. Persistent disease showed preferential use of TRBV28, TRBJ1-2 and TRBJ2-5, whereas newly diagnosed disease favored TRBV20-1 and TRBJ2-1. Sequencing and analysis were restricted to the TCR beta chain. Patients with persistent disease shared more public clonotypes (approximately 2,500) than newly diagnosed patients did (about 970).

According to the germline V gene (reference sequence), CDR1 reads DFQATT and CDR2 reads SNEGSKA. A distance of 22 bases separates the germline ends of V and J, which lose 4 bases and 4 bases respectively. There are 16 amino acids in the CDR3, from cysteine to phenylalanine inclusive. Here the CDR3 DNA is all that survives: 48 bases in frame from base 1. Sample time point, as interpreted from the label and publication: newly diagnosed GD, antithyroid drugs for less than 3 months. For both TCR sequencing and RNA sequencing, RNA was extracted from PBMCs using TRIzol. Graves' disease was diagnosed according to American Thyroid Association guidelines. Patients for the study were recruited at an endocrinology department in Xi'an, China. Each patient gave about 10 milliliters of peripheral blood, collected in an EDTA anticoagulant tube. Ficoll Paque Plus density gradient separation was used to isolate PBMCs, and no further T cell sorting was done. RNA quality was checked with an Agilent 2100 Bioanalyzer and agarose gel, and concentration with a NanoDrop 2000.

The library was prepared using multiplex PCR. Instrument on record: Illumina HiSeq 4000. TCR beta libraries were built with iRepertoire HTBI primers and Arm-PCR amplification of CDR3 regions. Before sequencing, the PCR products went through gel purification. The authors' analysis ran thus. Across samples, 60 to 80 TRBV and approximately 15 TRBJ segments were identified and used for gene usage analysis of CDR3 amino acid clonotypes. COPE and FqMerger were used to merge the filtered high-quality paired reads into contigs. BLAST was used to align contigs to IMGT TRBV, TRBD and TRBJ reference genes, and CDR3 was defined according to IMGT. Clonotypes above 0.1% frequency were classified as highly expanded clones. Shannon entropy was used to measure repertoire diversity, and the Gini coefficient was used to measure V-J evenness. A clonotype was considered public if more than one individual shared it. The public reads were quality trimmed at Q25 with fastp and then assembled into clones with MiXCR by TCRdb, keeping productive beta chains. Every entry covers one CDR3 protein and lists the most common genes and DNA from its rows. These V and J calls rely on TCRdb rather than the paper's analysis. This sample has 200,000 to 300,000 distinct CDR3 sequences in its table, and 20% to 25% of those were observed once. About 14% of the sample belongs to the ten largest clones.

The starting material was peripheral blood mononuclear cells (PBMCs), obtained at new diagnosis, from a patient treated with antithyroid drugs. This TCR was sampled from a female donor with Graves disease. The chain is made from TRBV20-1 and TRBJ1-2, with no confident D gene call. The nucleotides read TGCAGTGCTAAGGCTGACATGGCGAGTCCGATCTATGGCTACACCTTC. Protein translation: CSAKADMASPIYGYTF.